Shown below are 16 T cell receptor beta chains from a single sample sequenced in a study of control samples from healthy donors and cancer patients. Using immunoSEQ multiplex PCR, the repertoire was profiled, and TCRdb retains in-frame clones only, with some absent. The data hold under 150,000 clones, with around 90% observed a single time. Material: blood. The receptors here all came from a woman aged 70-85 years in good health.

This clone was recorded a few times. V usage is TRBV5-1 and J usage is TRBJ1-3, with D possibly being TRBD1 (5 bases). The CDR3 runs 16 residues. CDR1 is SGHRS and CDR2 is YFSETQ in the germline V gene. V lost 4 bases and J lost 8, with 22 bases in between. CDR3 amino acids: CASSLLGGGPGDTIYF. DNA for the CDR3: TGCGCCAGCAGCCTCCTCGGGGGGGGACCGGGTGACACCATATATTTT.

This rearrangement joins TRBV6-5 to TRBJ1-3; D not certain. The ends were cut back, 2 bases at V and 0 bases at J, with 8 bases in the middle. The CDR3 totals 15 residues. Germline values: CDR1 MNHEY, CDR2 SVGAGI. The CDR3, as DNA: TGTGCCAGCAGTTACGGTTTAGTCTCTGGAAACACCATATATTTT. This sequence encodes CASSYGLVSGNTIYF.

The chain joins TRBV7-2 to TRBJ2-5; TRBD2 agrees at 10 bases. The CDR3 runs 15 residues. The V and J ends lost 5 bases and 1 base, in that order; junction bases with no gene match: 4. Germline CDR1 reads SGHTA; CDR2 reads FQGNSA. The CDR3 protein is CASSRSGGFQETQYF. DNA for the CDR3: TGTGCCAGCAGCCGTAGCGGGGGGTTCCAAGAGACCCAGTACTTC.

This chain joins TRBV2 and TRBJ2-1; TRBD2 matches at 11 bases. V dropped 5 bases and J dropped 7; count of bases not matched to a gene: 4. Per the germline V gene, CDR1 is SNHLY and CDR2 is FYNNEI. This CDR3 is 14 amino acids long. The CDR3 DNA sequence: TGTGCCAGCAGTCGGACTAGCGGGTCGAATGAGCAGTTCTTC. Its protein is CASSRTSGSNEQFF.

The gene calls are TRBV7-2 and TRBJ1-4; 10 positions match TRBD1. Per germline, CDR1 SGHTA and CDR2 FQGNSA. The length of the CDR3 is 15 residues. Losses at the gene ends were 4 bases for V and 6 bases for J; bases not matched to a gene: 5. CDR3 sequence: CASSSSGQGYEKLFF. DNA of the CDR3: TGTGCCAGCAGCTCCTCGGGACAGGGGTATGAAAAACTGTTTTTT.

The chain combines TRBV2 with TRBJ2-2; D not resolved. With 7 bases removed from V and 4 bases from J, the gap between germline ends came to 4 bases. Germline loops: CDR1 SNHLY, CDR2 FYNNEI. This CDR3 is built from 11 residues. CDR3 sequence (DNA): TGTGCCAGCATTAGCACCGGGGAGCTGTTTTTT. Protein sequence: CASISTGELFF.

The chain is built from TRBV4-3 and TRBJ2-7; 7 bases map to TRBD1. Trimming took 5 bases from V and 1 from J; bases not matched to a gene: 8. Germline CDR1 is LGHNA and CDR2 is YSLEER. The CDR3 has 15 residues. CDR3 residues: CASSYSPGQSYEQYF. CDR3 nucleotide sequence: TGCGCCAGCAGCTACTCTCCGGGACAGTCCTACGAGCAGTACTTC.

The rearrangement uses TRBV29-1 and TRBJ1-1, with 9 bases matching TRBD1. J was trimmed by 0 bases and V by 5 bases; bases with no gene match: 10. Germline loops: CDR1 SQVTM, CDR2 ANQGSEA. This CDR3 contains 16 residues. This CDR3 is CSVSGQGGNMNTEAFF. CDR3 bases: TGCAGCGTTTCGGGACAGGGAGGGAATATGAACACTGAAGCTTTCTTT.

The V call is TRBV11-2, the J call TRBJ1-2; no firm D call. Trimming shortened V by 5 bases and J by 7 bases, and 11 bases separated the two germline ends. CDR3 length equals 12 residues. The germline V gene encodes CDR1 SGHAT and CDR2 FQNNGV. DNA of the CDR3: TGTGCCAGCAGCCAATCAAGAGGTGGCTACACCTTC. As protein: CASSQSRGGYTF.

The chain is built from TRBV6-2 or TRBV6-3 and TRBJ1-4, with D possibly TRBD1 on 6 matching bases. The CDR3 has 15 residues. Looked up from germline, CDR1 is MNHEY and CDR2 is SVGEGT. Trimming removed 2 bases at V and 7 bases at J, with 14 bases between. CDR3 loop: CASSYRRGRGEKLFF. CDR3 in DNA: TGTGCCAGCAGTTACAGAAGGGGCAGGGGTGAAAAACTGTTTTTT.

The genes are TRBV5-5 and TRBJ2-5, with 7 nucleotides matching TRBD2. CDR1 is SGHKS, CDR2 YYEKEE, per germline (reference sequence). This CDR3 is 14 amino acids long. The trim removed 4 bases at V and 4 bases at J, leaving 7 bases unmatched. The CDR3 nucleotides are TGTGCCAGCAGCGGGGGGGGAGGGCGAGAGACCCAGTACTTC. Protein: CASSGGGGRETQYF.

The chain combines TRBV4-3 with TRBJ1-1; TRBD1 matches at 8 bases. This CDR3 comprises 15 residues. The germline V gene encodes CDR1 LGHNA and CDR2 YSLEER. V lost 3 bases and J lost 5; bases outside the gene matches: 8. CDR3 sequence reads: CASSHTGGGGTEAFF. The CDR3 DNA reads TGCGCCAGCAGCCATACAGGGGGAGGTGGGACTGAAGCTTTCTTT.

The CDR3 DNA reads as TGTGCCAGCAGCGTAGTGCGGACAGGGGGTAACCAAGAGACCCAGTACTTC. Its translation: CASSVVRTGGNQETQYF. This chain joins TRBV9 and TRBJ2-5, with 10 bases fitting TRBD1. The CDR3 has 17 amino acids. Germline V gene sequence: CDR1 SGDLS, CDR2 YYNGEE. The V gene end was trimmed by 0 bases and the J gene end by 0 bases; junction bases not matched to a gene: 5.

The chain joins TRBV6-5 to TRBJ1-4; D remains ambiguous. The CDR3 is made up of 15 amino acids. Germline values: CDR1 MNHEY, CDR2 SVGAGI. V was cut by 0 bases and J by 10 bases, with 15 bases left in between. Here the CDR3 reads CASSYSRQTPSKLFF. The CDR3 bases are TGTGCCAGCAGTTACTCGAGGCAGACCCCTTCAAAACTGTTTTTT.

The chain has TRBV2 and TRBJ1-1; D ambiguous. Germline CDR1 reads SNHLY; CDR2 reads FYNNEI. This CDR3 is 14 amino acids long. With 7 bases removed from V and 4 bases from J, the gap between germline ends came to 16 bases. The CDR3 DNA follows: TGTGCCAGCACCGCGGAAGGAACCGGCACTGAAGCTTTCTTT. This codes for CASTAEGTGTEAFF.

This clone has just a few counts. The V call is TRBV7-3, the J call TRBJ1-1; D not resolved. Germline CDR1 reads SGHTA; CDR2 reads FQGTGA. V lost 1 base and J lost 7, with 7 bases in between. CDR3 size: 12 residues. The CDR3 coding sequence is TGTGCCAGCAGCTTAAACGGCTATGAAGCTTTCTTT. Translation gives CASSLNGYEAFF.